This T cell receptor (beta chain) was documented in a study of shared clonotypes between healthy human individuals. Study-level results: A handful of donors had 4% to 6.5% of their naive CD4 clonotypes in common. Despite large depth, sorted-subset datasets appeared incompletely sequenced.

Splitting the CD4+ cells yielded a CD45RA+ naive subset and a CD45RA-negative memory subset. Some clones are missing from TCRdb's copy, which holds only in-frame ones; the method was immunoSEQ multiplex PCR. The profile shows some 1.5 million clones, 95% to 99% of them singletons. As regards this clone: Its antigen is still unknown.

V was clipped by 4 bases and J by 0 bases, with 21 bases between them. The CDR3 length is 18 residues. Germline assignment: CDR1 KGHSH and CDR2 LQKENI. Sequencing was carried out using naive CD4+ T cells sorted from blood. Subset of the sample: CD45RA+ positively selected. The chain employs TRBV18 and TRBJ1-1, with D uncertain. This clonotype was sampled from a man in his thirties or forties in good health. The CDR3 region has the DNA TGTGCCAGCTCACGCGACAATCTCTTTGGGCTCATGAACACTGAAGCTTTCTTT. Translating gives CASSRDNLFGLMNTEAFF.